The entry below gives a single TCR beta chain sequence along with its context. This clone was recorded a few times. This receptor's antigen is unknown. No quality values exist for individual bases; no much larger clone is one base distant. The data are from a study of blood T cell repertoires in COVID-19 (dated by TCRdb to about 2020). Context from the whole study: Collaborator samples came from the United States, Italy and Spain and covered acute and convalescent phases of COVID-19. The samples were drawn from two sources: the first 160 participants of the ongoing ImmuneRACE study, and 1,200 or so subjects contributed by 6 global collaborators. Where HLA class I and class II types were available, the types were taken from metadata supplied by the sample provider, not from assay-based typing. The material from the prospective study consisted of cDNA or gDNA derived from T cells, B-cell-depleted T cells, or PBMCs. The repertoires were made available in a free public database intended to serve as a resource for research on the immune response to SARS-CoV-2. Deeply sampled blood TCRbeta repertoires from subjects exposed to, actively infected with, or recovered from COVID-19 were included in the dataset. Sample metadata almost always included a de-identified subject ID, COVID-19 status, age in years and sex.

Trimming removed 3 bases from V and 4 bases from J, leaving 22 bases between the germline ends. Counted from cysteine to phenylalanine, this CDR3 has 17 amino acids. CDR3 DNA only is kept here, 51 bases in frame from base 1. Based on the germline V gene, the CDR1 and CDR2 sequences are SGDLS and YYNGEE. Whole blood was collected in K2EDTA tubes by collaborating institutions according to the institutions' own protocols. For TCRbeta analysis, collaborators shipped samples as frozen whole blood, isolated PBMCs, or DNA extracted from either of those sample types. What the research found in general, with its limitations: How much clinical and demographic metadata was included differed by source and by participant, and the metadata was provided uncurated.

TCRbeta CDR3 regions were amplified from genomic DNA using the immunoSEQ Assay, a bias-controlled multiplex PCR. The authors' pipeline ran thus. Within the assay, amplification of reference gene primers was used to estimate how many nucleated cells each sample contained. To quantify the absolute abundance of each unique TCRbeta CDR3 rearrangement, sequence reads were collapsed and filtered. Productive Simpson clonality was computed per sample as the square root of Simpson's diversity index over productive rearrangements. TCRdb mirrors the immuneACCESS table, restricted to in-frame sequences. Some clones are absent from its copies; in checked studies, under half trace to an unresolved V gene, and the reason for the others is unknown. V and J calls and clone size follow that table, whereas D and trimming were derived from the DNA. This sample holds about 80,000 clones; about four fifths were observed only once. Together, the top ten hold around 39% of the sample.

The sequenced sample was peripheral blood. The TCR comes from a man older than 75 with active or convalescent COVID-19. The rearrangement combines TRBV9 with TRBJ1-1; possibly the D gene is TRBD1, per 6 matching bases. The CDR3 reads CASSERQDLPWGTEAFF. The DNA reads as follows: TGTGCCAGCAGCGAAAGACAGGACCTCCCTTGGGGCACTGAAGCTTTCTTT.